Listed below are T cell receptor beta chains from one sample, sequenced in a study of blood T cell repertoires in COVID-19. The method was immunoSEQ multiplex PCR; TCRdb's version includes in-frame clones alone and lacks a portion of them. This table has under 130,000 clones, roughly 76% appearing once. Sequenced material: peripheral blood. These TCRs come from a woman aged 70-85 years with acute or convalescent COVID-19. The conserved cysteine and the conserved F or W are not part of the CDR3 here. Each record gives: V gene, D gene, CDR3 protein. A D gene is named only where the DNA matches it firmly.

V gene: TRBV7-8; D gene: TRBD1; CDR3 protein: ASSLVMGQETDTQY
V gene: TRBV5-1; D gene: TRBD2; CDR3 protein: ASSLDLSGRSYNEQF
V gene: TRBV7-3; D gene: TRBD2; CDR3 protein: ASSFGVAGIADTQY
V gene: TRBV18; D gene: TRBD2; CDR3 protein: ASSPVSGVQETQY
V gene: TRBV19; D gene: TRBD2; CDR3 protein: ASSPASGGYPRTDTQY
V gene: TRBV29-1; D gene: TRBD1; CDR3 protein: SATEGQGAYEQY
V gene: TRBV5-1; D gene: NA; CDR3 protein: ASSAEGSREQY
V gene: TRBV7-6; D gene: TRBD1; CDR3 protein: ASSLLRDRDNEQF
V gene: TRBV30; D gene: NA; CDR3 protein: AWTRLAGSYGYT
V gene: TRBV20-1; D gene: NA; CDR3 protein: SASSERSGNQPQH
V gene: TRBV7-3; D gene: TRBD2; CDR3 protein: ASSLSGGRGDEQF
V gene: TRBV19; D gene: NA; CDR3 protein: ASTPPGGRNYGYT
V gene: TRBV30; D gene: NA; CDR3 protein: AWSGGGLDNSPLH
V gene: TRBV30; D gene: NA; CDR3 protein: AWSVLRGYT
V gene: TRBV28; D gene: TRBD2; CDR3 protein: ASSPGGGYYEQY
V gene: TRBV7-9; D gene: TRBD1; CDR3 protein: ASSPKDRVGTEAF
V gene: TRBV6-6; D gene: NA; CDR3 protein: ASSQQGTANTDTQY